This T cell receptor (beta chain) was recorded in a study of T cell responses to AZD1222 COVID-19 vaccine (dated by TCRdb to about 2021). For the study in its entirety: AZD1222 recipients whose second dose came at about 4 weeks and those whose second dose came at about 12 weeks were combined into one group, since spike-specific TCR depth and breadth did not differ between the two schedules. A total of just over 230 trial participants underwent TCR sequencing, of whom nearly 210 had received two doses of AZD1222 and approximately 26 had received two doses of the MenACWY control vaccine. Enrollment into the trials was organized by age into subgroups of 18-55, 56-69 and 70-plus years, and those subgroups contained about 160, 30 and 59 TCR-sequenced participants, respectively.

The CDR3 regions of human TCRbeta chains were analyzed by immunosequencing. The source study handled its data this way. TCRs in the repertoires were matched against a reference library of SARS-CoV-2-specific TCRs that had been generated with the MIRA antigen-specificity platform. Breadth meant the fraction of unique TCRs that were SARS-CoV-2-associated, whereas depth meant the fraction of total T cells that were SARS-CoV-2-associated. Using the MIRA data, each spike-specific TCR was mapped to the spike region that the TCR reacts to and placed in a CD4 or CD8 class. Log10-transformed breadth and depth values were compared by one-way ANOVA with Sidak's multiple comparisons tests. The clones in this table, taken by TCRdb from immuneACCESS, are in-frame only. Not every clone is retained; where verified, under half of the shortfall comes from an unresolved V gene, and the cause of the rest is unknown. V and J calls and clone size are given by that table; D and trimming were obtained from the DNA. This sample lists tens of thousands of clones; about 88% were detected once. 17% of the sample is held by the ten biggest clonotypes.

The CDR3 sequence holds 16 residues, the cysteine and phenylalanine included. Only the CDR3 part of the read is kept: 48 bases, read in frame from the first base. Trimmed from V: 2 bases; trimmed from J: 1 base; junction bases lacking a gene match: 5. From a lookup of the germline V gene, CDR1 and CDR2 are LGHNA and YNFKEQ. Interpreted using the paper, the time point label stands for: baseline before first vaccination. Vaccinee samples came from UK trials COV001 and COV002, including a single-blind randomized controlled phase 2/3 trial of AZD1222 (ChAdOx1 nCoV-19) in healthy adults. For TCRbeta chain sequencing, PBMC samples from trial participants were taken at day 0 and at day 28 after the second dose. Concerning this clone: Its antigen is still unknown. The record has no base qualities; no much larger clone is one base away.

Beyond this particular receptor, the publication reports: CD4 TCRs associated with the vaccine covered the entire spike protein, and the dominant responses were in regions 160-218 and 743-854. The 56-69-year group was small, and its depth increase did not reach significance, likely because of low power. After two AZD1222 doses, both the breadth and the depth of spike-specific TCRs were significantly higher than at day 0 and than in MenACWY recipients. Reportedly, close to half of the unique spike-specific TCRs recognized epitopes lying outside the regions that are mutated in the B.1.351 and B.1.1.7 variants. No day 14 peak-response samples were available, so repertoires were characterized only after the peak T cell response. Participants were mostly white British, with more females than males. The authors suggested clonal diversity may have been underestimated. Only 5 to 7 AZD1222 recipients were SARS-CoV-2 seropositive at baseline, limiting conclusions about previously exposed vaccinees.

The clonotype comes from an adult in good health. The sample was peripheral blood, taken on day 0 of AZD1222 vaccination. Recombination joined TRBV4-2 with TRBJ2-1, and TRBD2 aligns with 7 junction nucleotides. The CDR3 amino acid sequence is: CASSQTGRGSYNEQFF. The nucleotides read TGTGCCAGCAGCCAAACCGGGCGGGGGTCCTACAATGAGCAGTTCTTC.